Listed below are T cell receptor beta chains from one sample, sequenced in a study of blood T cell repertoires in COVID-19. TCRdb's copy holds only in-frame clones and misses some; the assay was immunoSEQ multiplex PCR. Here the sample spans roughly 300,000 clones, 84% being singletons. The source material was peripheral blood. These receptors originate from a human donor with COVID-19, enrolled during active disease. The donor label of this sample is uncertain. Each CDR3 is given with its conserved first and last residue. The order of the fields is D gene, V gene, J gene, clone size, CDR3 protein, CDR3 DNA. A D gene is named only where the DNA matches it firmly. Clone size is stated in some rows and not others, as once, few, many or a class when expanded.

-,TRBV3-1/TRBV3-2,TRBJ1-5,-,CASSHGGGSIQPQHF,TGTGCCAGCAGTCATGGGGGGGGGAGCATTCAGCCCCAGCATTTT
TRBD1,TRBV4-3,TRBJ2-1,-,CASSQPRGQGMEEQFF,TGCGCCAGCAGCCAACCGCGGGGACAGGGGATGGAGGAGCAGTTCTTC
-,TRBV20-1,TRBJ1-5,few,CSASVGGTGARFKPQHF,TGCAGTGCTAGTGTGGGGGGTACGGGTGCTAGATTCAAGCCCCAGCATTTT
TRBD1,TRBV18,TRBJ2-1,-,CASSPGGQGSYNEQFF,TGTGCCAGCTCCCCGGGGGGACAGGGTTCCTACAATGAGCAGTTCTTC
-,TRBV7-8,TRBJ1-2,-,CASSRPGKAGYTF,TGTGCCAGCAGCCGGCCCGGGAAGGCTGGCTACACCTTC
-,TRBV30,TRBJ1-2,-,CAWSVQGAGGYTF,TGTGCCTGGAGTGTACAAGGGGCCGGGGGCTACACCTTC
-,TRBV11-2,TRBJ2-1,-,CASSLVEALRQFF,TGTGCCAGCAGCTTAGTTGAAGCCCTGAGGCAGTTCTTC
-,TRBV14,TRBJ2-7,-,CASSQVGGSYEQYF,TGTGCCAGCAGCCAAGTGGGGGGTTCCTACGAGCAGTACTTC
TRBD1,TRBV15,TRBJ2-1,-,CATSRSKTGDNEQFF,TGTGCCACCAGCAGGTCTAAGACAGGGGACAATGAGCAGTTCTTC
-,TRBV2,TRBJ1-4,-,CASRVVGEKLFF,TGTGCCAGCAGAGTTGTCGGTGAAAAACTGTTTTTT
TRBD2,TRBV18,TRBJ2-5,-,CASSPGLAGGPRGTQYF,TGTGCCAGCTCACCGGGACTAGCGGGAGGGCCCCGAGGGACCCAGTACTTC
TRBD2,TRBV3-1/TRBV3-2,TRBJ2-6,few,CASSPLPGGDSGANVLTF,TGTGCCAGCAGCCCATTACCTGGGGGGGACTCTGGGGCCAACGTCCTGACTTTC
TRBD1,TRBV15,TRBJ1-4,-,CATSSRDRANEKLFF,TGTGCCACCAGCAGCCGGGACAGGGCTAATGAAAAACTGTTTTTT
-,TRBV5-1,TRBJ1-3,-,CASSLGAASSGNTIYF,TGCGCCAGCAGCTTGGGGGCAGCCAGCTCTGGAAACACCATATATTTT
-,TRBV6-5,TRBJ2-1,-,CASTLGAGYNEQFF,TGTGCCAGCACCTTAGGGGCAGGCTACAATGAGCAGTTCTTC
-,TRBV5-1,TRBJ2-5,few,CASSPGRAEETQYF,TGCGCCAGCAGCCCCGGCAGGGCTGAAGAGACCCAGTACTTC
-,TRBV10-1,TRBJ2-3,once,CASSDRVNTQYF,TGCGCCAGCAGTGACAGGGTTAATACGCAGTATTTT
-,TRBV19,TRBJ1-1,-,CASTNRGLNTEAFF,TGTGCCAGTACCAATCGAGGTTTGAACACTGAAGCTTTCTTT
TRBD2,TRBV7-7,TRBJ2-3,-,CASSPGLAGARDTQYF,TGTGCTAGCAGCCCGGGACTAGCGGGAGCAAGGGATACGCAGTATTTT
-,TRBV5-1,TRBJ2-1,few,CASSLPGSYNEQFF,TGCGCCAGCAGCCTTCCGGGGAGCTACAATGAGCAGTTCTTC
TRBD1,TRBV11-3,TRBJ2-7,once,CASRSDRVQYEQYF,TGTGCCAGCAGGTCGGACAGGGTCCAATACGAGCAGTACTTC
-,TRBV7-8,TRBJ2-7,-,CASSLASGQYEQYF,TGTGCCAGCAGCTTAGCGTCGGGACAATACGAGCAGTACTTC
-,TRBV7-9,TRBJ1-2,-,CASSLNQVPGRGYTF,TGTGCCAGCAGCTTAAATCAGGTTCCAGGAAGAGGCTACACCTTC
-,TRBV19,TRBJ1-6,-,CASKVAESSYNSPLHF,TGTGCCAGTAAGGTCGCGGAGAGCTCCTATAATTCACCCCTCCACTTT
-,TRBV28,TRBJ1-5,few,CASSPTGLGVGQPQHF,TGTGCCAGCAGCCCAACAGGGTTGGGGGTGGGCCAGCCCCAGCATTTT
TRBD2,TRBV11-3,TRBJ2-1,-,CASSLFSGRANNEQFF,TGTGCCAGCAGCTTATTTAGCGGGAGGGCTAACAATGAGCAGTTCTTC
TRBD1,TRBV3-1/TRBV3-2,TRBJ1-6,-,CASSQEGGQGHSPLHF,TGTGCCAGCAGCCAAGAGGGGGGACAGGGGCATTCACCCCTCCACTTT
TRBD2,TRBV6-2/TRBV6-3,TRBJ2-1,-,CASSSGLAGEVAYNEQFF,TGTGCCAGCAGTTCCGGACTAGCGGGGGAGGTTGCCTACAATGAGCAGTTCTTC
-,TRBV7-2,TRBJ1-6,-,CASSWETGRYNSPLHF,TGTGCCAGCAGCTGGGAGACAGGCCGCTATAATTCACCCCTCCACTTT
TRBD2,TRBV9,TRBJ2-5,-,CASSSRTSGRASGETQYF,TGTGCCAGCAGCTCACGGACTAGCGGGAGGGCCTCGGGTGAGACCCAGTACTTC
-,TRBV30,TRBJ2-3,-,CAWSVERRLTDTQYF,TGTGCCTGGAGTGTAGAGCGGAGACTCACAGATACGCAGTATTTT
-,TRBV3-1/TRBV3-2,TRBJ1-1,-,CASSQRGQTSEAFF,TGTGCCAGCAGCCAACGGGGACAAACCTCTGAAGCTTTCTTT
TRBD2,TRBV30,TRBJ2-7,-,CAWSSGLGGNEQYF,TGTGCCTGGAGTTCAGGACTAGGAGGGAACGAGCAGTACTTC
-,TRBV6-2/TRBV6-3,TRBJ2-6,-,CASSTTASGANVLTF,TGTGCCAGCAGTACCACTGCCTCTGGGGCCAACGTCCTGACTTTC
TRBD2,TRBV11-3,TRBJ2-5,-,CASSFAAGSQETQYF,TGTGCCAGCAGCTTCGCAGCGGGAAGTCAAGAGACCCAGTACTTC
-,TRBV27,TRBJ1-4,-,CASSLNRVSSNEKLFF,TGTGCCAGCAGTCTTAACAGGGTATCGAGTAATGAAAAACTGTTTTTT
TRBD2,TRBV27,TRBJ2-2,-,CASSFAPGLAGYTGELFF,TGTGCCAGCAGTTTTGCCCCGGGACTAGCGGGGTACACCGGGGAGCTGTTTTTT
-,TRBV11-3,TRBJ2-7,-,CASSPDSGSYEQYF,TGTGCCAGCAGCCCGGACTCGGGTTCCTACGAGCAGTACTTC
-,TRBV6-5,TRBJ2-5,-,CASRADRQLFETQYF,TGTGCCAGCAGAGCAGACCGACAGTTATTTGAGACCCAGTACTTC
TRBD1,TRBV11-1,TRBJ2-7,-,CASSLATGGATYEQYF,TGTGCCAGCAGCTTAGCGACAGGGGGCGCAACCTACGAGCAGTACTTC
-,TRBV6-2/TRBV6-3,TRBJ2-1,-,CASSLSREYGEQFF,TGTGCCAGCAGCCTGTCGAGGGAGTACGGTGAGCAGTTCTTC
TRBD1,TRBV19,TRBJ1-5,-,CASRDRVGRPQHF,TGTGCCAGTAGAGACAGGGTAGGACGGCCCCAGCATTTT
TRBD2,TRBV5-1,TRBJ2-3,-,CASSFAGGTDTQYF,TGCGCCAGCAGCTTCGCGGGAGGCACAGATACGCAGTATTTT
-,TRBV5-1,TRBJ2-1,-,CASSWASPSIEQFF,TGCGCCAGCAGTTGGGCGTCGCCAAGCATTGAGCAGTTCTTC
TRBD1,TRBV6-6,TRBJ1-2,-,CASSYEDRGYGYTF,TGTGCCAGCAGTTACGAGGACAGGGGGTATGGCTACACCTTC
-,TRBV28,TRBJ1-6,-,CASSPTSGRGYSPLHF,TGTGCCAGCAGCCCAACTAGTGGCAGGGGTTATTCACCCCTCCACTTT
TRBD1,TRBV20-1,TRBJ1-1,once,CSASRGQANTEAFF,TGCAGTGCTAGTCGGGGACAGGCGAACACTGAAGCTTTCTTT
-,TRBV11-2,TRBJ2-7,-,CASSLDGTLRSYEQYF,TGTGCCAGCAGCTTAGATGGTACCCTCCGGTCCTACGAGCAGTACTTC